This TCR beta chain was captured by sequencing in a study of T cell clones after liver transplantation. Background on the study: A pre-transplant mixed lymphocyte reaction with TCRbeta sequencing defined graft-donor-reactive clones followed in post-transplant blood. Patients counted as tolerant after at least one year off all immunosuppression, enzymes not exceeding twice normal. Graft-donor-reactive sequences were compared with third-party-reactive TCRbeta sequences from pre-transplant mixed lymphocyte reactions.

Study results and limitations: In 5 of 8 subjects, circulating graft-donor-reactive CD4 TCRbeta sequences fell significantly after transplant.

A remark on this clone: Its antigen remains unidentified.

Method: immunoSEQ multiplex PCR; TCRdb's copy keeps in-frame clones and lacks some. Of over 100,000 clones detected, roughly four fifths appear once; the ten largest clones hold around 0.97%. CDR1 is SGHAT and CDR2 is FQNNGV in the germline V gene. V was clipped by 1 base and J by 6 bases, with 10 bases between them. The CDR3 sequence is 14 residues long. This receptor was taken from a human donor who received a liver transplant. The sample was CD4+ T cells from blood, taken before liver transplant. V and J are TRBV11-2 and TRBJ2-4; D gene ambiguous. The CDR3 nucleotides read TGTGCCAGCAGCTTAGGACAAGAATTAAACATTCAGTACTTC. Its protein is CASSLGQELNIQYF. The complete variable domain, with remaining parts taken from reference TRBV11-2 and TRBJ2-4, reads EAGVAQSPRYKIIEKRQSVAFWCNPISGHATLYWYQQILGQGPKLLIQFQNNGVVDDSQLPKDRFSAERLKGVDSTLKIQPAKLEDSAVYLCASSLGQELNIQYFGAGTRLSVL.